The text below deals with one T cell receptor beta chain. Sequencing used immunoSEQ multiplex PCR; TCRdb keeps in-frame clones, though not all of them. This sample has about 180,000 clones, with 60% to 80% found just once. Grouping used clinical history reported by participants in a survey and questionnaire. Cohort 3 donors counted as recovered after two negative PCRs, clearance, or resolved symptoms. V shed 2 bases and J 8 bases; nucleotides not matched to a gene: 7. Germline loops: CDR1 SGHDT, CDR2 YYEEEE. CDR3 length: 16 amino acids. The source of the sample is a study of blood T cell repertoires in COVID-19. Study-level background: PBMCs, B-cell-depleted T cells, or T cells were the source of the cDNA or gDNA that made up the material.

The sequence was obtained from a woman between 50 and 59 years old who had recovered from COVID-19. Sequenced input: PBMCs or T cells enriched from blood (not recorded which). This chain uses TRBV5-6 with TRBJ2-1; 13 nucleotides agree with TRBD2. The CDR3: CASSLRLAGGVDEQFF. The CDR3 nucleotides read TGTGCCAGCAGCTTAAGACTAGCGGGAGGTGTCGATGAGCAGTTCTTC.